Each of the 8 T cell receptor beta chains below was sequenced from the same sample in a study of spatial heterogeneity in lung cancer. The time point is: blood at routine non-recurrence follow-up after resection. In TCRdb, the 5' RACE reads were re-called with MiXCR into one record per CDR3 protein. The data contain 27,000 or so distinct CDR3 sequences, roughly 5% of them seen just once; the ten biggest clones take up 24%. Sequenced material: PBMCs, taken at follow-up. These receptors all come from a female donor with early-stage non-small cell lung cancer.

The genes are TRBV28 and TRBJ2-5; either TRBD1 or TRBD2 may supply D (6 bases each). The CDR3 totals 15 residues. Per germline, CDR1 MDHEN and CDR2 SYDVKM. V was cut by 5 bases and J by 4 bases, with 17 bases left in between. CDR3 sequence reads: CASSRGQSRGETQYF. For the CDR3, the DNA is TGTGCCAGCAGTCGGGGGCAGTCCCGAGGAGAGACCCAGTACTTC.

In this sample, this clonotype turned up many times. The rearrangement uses TRBV20-1 and TRBJ2-7; a weak D match, TRBD2 (6 bases). Deletions cut 1 base from V and 2 bases from J, with 9 bases between. The germline gives CDR1 DFQATT, CDR2 SNEGSKA (reference sequence). The CDR3 has 13 residues. The CDR3 DNA sequence: TGCAGTGCTAGAGCGGGGGTGGCCTACGAGCAGTACTTC. It specifies CSARAGVAYEQYF.

This clonotype was counted many times. This chain connects TRBV28 to TRBJ2-7; TRBD1 matches at 10 bases. There are 15 residues in the CDR3. Trimming removed 2 bases from V and 12 bases from J; junction bases left unmatched: 13. Looked up from germline, CDR1 is MDHEN and CDR2 is SYDVKM. The CDR3 loop is CASSLPDAGTGVMYF. The CDR3 DNA sequence: TGTGCCAGCAGTTTACCCGACGCCGGGACAGGGGTTATGTACTTC.

This clonotype showed up many times. The CDR3 loop is CASSQALRGGELFF. CDR3 in DNA: TGTGCCAGCAGCCAGGCCCTGAGGGGCGGGGAGCTGTTTTTT. The rearrangement uses TRBV14 and TRBJ2-2; D tentatively reads TRBD1 or TRBD2 (5 bases each). The CDR3 is 14 amino acids. Trimming shortened V by 3 bases and J by 7 bases, and 12 bases separated the two germline ends. The V gene's germline CDR1 is SGHDN and CDR2 FVKESK.

This clonotype appeared a few times. CDR3 bases: TGTGCCATCAGCATAGGGACTTTTGTGCAGTACTTC. It translates to CAISIGTFVQYF. The chain links TRBV10-3 to TRBJ2-7; maybe TRBD2 (6 bases). This CDR3 spans 12 amino acids. Germline V lookup: CDR1 ENHRY, CDR2 SYGVKD. The V and J ends lost 6 bases and 9 bases respectively, with 15 bases between them.

This clonotype was seen many times. This rearrangement joins TRBV10-3 to TRBJ2-2; 11 bases are a match to TRBD2. Germline trimming cut 6 bases from V and 0 bases from J; bases unmatched to any gene: 18. Per germline, CDR1 ENHRY and CDR2 SYGVKD. The CDR3 extends over 21 amino acids. The CDR3 reads CAISLRIGGTSGSANTGELFF. The CDR3 DNA reads TGTGCCATCAGCCTCCGAATCGGAGGGACTAGCGGATCCGCGAACACCGGGGAGCTGTTTTTT.

In this sample, this clonotype turned up many times. The rearrangement uses TRBV12-3 or TRBV12-4 and TRBJ1-2, with 10 bases that match TRBD1. J gave up 3 bases and V 10 bases, and 2 bases lay outside the gene matches. The CDR3 extends over 12 amino acids. The CDR3: CATGTGDYGYTF. The CDR3 bases are TGTGCCACCGGGACAGGGGACTATGGCTACACCTTC.

This clonotype was picked up a small number of times. The chain combines TRBV2 with TRBJ2-7, with D possibly matching TRBD2 (6 bases). V lost 2 bases and J 2 bases, leaving 7 bases between the germline ends. The CDR3 totals 13 residues. Germline V lookup: CDR1 SNHLY, CDR2 FYNNEI. Here the CDR3 reads CASSETGAYEQYF. As DNA, the CDR3 is TGTGCCAGCAGTGAAACGGGGGCCTACGAGCAGTACTTC.